The 25 T cell receptor beta chains in this list originate from one sample, sequenced in a study of cytomegalovirus exposure and HLA in healthy donors. The PCR used 60 Vbeta and 13 Jbeta primers. This table comes from immunoSEQ multiplex PCR, and its TCRdb copy is limited to in-frame clones, with some not included. The sample yields over 200,000 clones, almost 70% seen once. Sequencing was carried out using PBMCs. The receptors were sampled from a man aged 35 to 55 in good health and CMV-seropositive.

V gene TRBV7-2 combines with J gene TRBJ2-5; a possible D gene is TRBD2 (6 bases). The CDR3 loop spans 14 amino acids. The V gene lost 5 bases and the J gene lost 5 bases, with 15 bases spanning the gap. Germline V gene sequence: CDR1 SGHTA, CDR2 FQGNSA. CDR3 nucleotides: TGTGCCAGCAGCGAAATGTGGGGGGTGGAGACCCAGTACTTC. It codes for CASSEMWGVETQYF.

This clone was detected only once. V is TRBV5-4 and J is TRBJ2-3; 9 nucleotides line up with TRBD2. The trim removed 2 bases at V and 2 bases at J, leaving 3 bases unmatched. This CDR3 contains 15 residues. The V gene's germline CDR1 is SGHNT and CDR2 YYREEE (reference sequence). In nucleotides, the CDR3 is TGTGCCAGCAGCTTCGAGCGGGGGGTCACAGATACGCAGTATTTT. This sequence encodes CASSFERGVTDTQYF.

The V call is TRBV4-3, the J call TRBJ2-2, with D possibly matching TRBD2 (5 bases). The germline V gene encodes CDR1 LGHNA and CDR2 YSLEER. The germline V and J ends were trimmed by 0 bases and 7 bases, with 18 bases remaining between them. The CDR3 totals 17 residues. As DNA, the CDR3 is TGCGCCAGCAGCCAAGAAACGAGGCGGGTCCTTTACGGGGAGCTGTTTTTT. Its protein is CASSQETRRVLYGELFF.

The chain recombines TRBV7-2 with TRBJ1-1; 9 bases match TRBD1. The CDR3 totals 14 residues. Germline lookup yields CDR1 SGHTA and CDR2 FQGNSA. V gave up 3 bases and J gave up 6 bases; unmatched junction bases: 5. This CDR3 reads CASSFDRGISEAFF. The CDR3 DNA sequence: TGTGCCAGCAGCTTCGACAGGGGGATCTCTGAAGCTTTCTTT.

The chain links TRBV6-1 to TRBJ1-4; 8 bases agree with TRBD1. V lost 5 bases and J lost 3; bases outside the gene matches: 5. The CDR3 loop spans 15 amino acids. The germline gives CDR1 MNHNS, CDR2 SASEGT. For the CDR3, the DNA is TGTGCCAGCAGTACTTCAGGGGGCCCTAATGAAAAACTGTTTTTT. Translated: CASSTSGGPNEKLFF.

This clone was seen only once. This sequence joins TRBV7-2 and TRBJ2-2, with TRBD1 matching over 8 bases. The CDR3 has 15 residues. With V trimmed by 8 bases and J by 5 bases, 10 bases remained unmatched. Germline-derived CDR1 and CDR2 are SGHTA and FQGNSA. The CDR3 here is CASRPGGAGTGELFF. Here the CDR3 DNA reads TGTGCCAGCCGACCAGGGGGCGCAGGGACCGGGGAGCTGTTTTTT. Full variable domain (outside the CDR3, taken from reference TRBV7-2 and TRBJ2-2): GAGVSQSPSNKVTEKGKDVELRCDPISGHTALYWYRQSLGQGLEFLIYFQGNSAPDKSGLPSDRFSAERTGGSVSTLTIQRTQQEDSAVYLCASRPGGAGTGELFFGEGSRLTVL.

The chain employs TRBV5-6 and TRBJ1-2; D call uncertain. The V gene lost 3 bases and the J gene lost 3 bases, with 9 bases spanning the gap. The germline CDR1 and CDR2 sequences are SGHDT and YYEEEE. CDR3 size: 13 residues. The CDR3 region is CASSWAQDYGYTF. The CDR3 DNA reads as TGTGCCAGCAGCTGGGCCCAGGACTATGGCTACACCTTC.

The chain combines TRBV7-8 with TRBJ1-1; TRBD1 might be the D (5 bases). The V end was cut by 1 base, the J end by 7 bases, with 7 bases between. Germline values: CDR1 SGHVS, CDR2 FQNEAQ. CDR3 length: 12 residues. This CDR3 reads CASSLDQGEAFF. The CDR3 DNA reads as TGTGCCAGCAGCTTAGACCAGGGTGAAGCTTTCTTT.

The CDR3 DNA follows: TGTGCCAGCAGCCTAACCGGGACACACGAGCAGTACTTC. Encoded protein: CASSLTGTHEQYF. The rearrangement links TRBV16 to TRBJ2-7, with D possibly matching TRBD1 (6 bases). Germline-derived CDR1 and CDR2 are KGHSY and FQNENV. This CDR3 has 13 amino acids. V was clipped by 4 bases and J by 5 bases, with 12 bases between them.

The chain links TRBV5-1 to TRBJ2-3, with D hard to call. The V end was cut by 4 bases, the J end by 0 bases, with 12 bases between. The CDR3 totals 15 residues. Germline loops: CDR1 SGHRS, CDR2 YFSETQ. The CDR3 nucleotides are TGCGCCAGCAGCATAGACTCGGCTAGCACAGATACGCAGTATTTT. Encoded protein: CASSIDSASTDTQYF.

The chain links TRBV4-1 to TRBJ2-7, with a tentative D call TRBD1 (5 bases). There are 13 residues in the CDR3. The V end was cut by 2 bases, the J end by 6 bases, with 11 bases between. CDR1 and CDR2 (germline): MGHRA, YSYEKL. In DNA, the CDR3 is TGCGCCAGCAGCCAACCAGGGCGTAGCGAGCAGTACTTC. Encoded protein: CASSQPGRSEQYF.

The rearrangement links TRBV10-3 to TRBJ1-2; maybe TRBD1 (5 bases). Germline-derived CDR1 and CDR2 are ENHRY and SYGVKD. This CDR3 contains 12 residues. The V and J ends lost 2 bases and 7 bases respectively, with 8 bases between them. As DNA, the CDR3 is TGTGCCATCAGTGAGGGAGGGGTTGGCTACACCTTC. Residues: CAISEGGVGYTF.

This clone was counted a few times. The chain uses TRBV29-1 and TRBJ1-1; maybe TRBD1 (6 bases). V dropped 2 bases and J dropped 0 bases, with 10 bases sitting between them. The CDR3 has 14 residues. Germline V gene sequence: CDR1 SQVTM, CDR2 ANQGSEA. The CDR3 sequence: CSVERDTVNTEAFF. CDR3 in DNA: TGCAGCGTTGAAAGGGACACAGTGAACACTGAAGCTTTCTTT.

The J gene is TRBJ1-2, the V gene TRBV5-4; D is unresolved. The length of the CDR3 is 12 residues. Trimming removed 5 bases at V and 4 bases at J, with 9 bases between. Germline assignment: CDR1 SGHNT and CDR2 YYREEE (reference sequence). The CDR3 DNA sequence: TGTGCCAGCAGTTCAAGTAGCTATGGCTACACCTTC. Translated, it gives CASSSSSYGYTF.

In this sample, this clone turned up a few times. The chain employs TRBV28 and TRBJ1-5; 7 positions agree with TRBD1. Looked up from germline, CDR1 is MDHEN and CDR2 is SYDVKM. Unmatched junction bases numbered 4, after V lost 2 bases and J lost 0 bases. This CDR3 region has 16 residues. The CDR3 region has the DNA TGTGCCAGCAGTTTAACGGGACAGAGTAGCAATCAGCCCCAGCATTTT. This sequence encodes CASSLTGQSSNQPQHF.

The gene calls are TRBV4-1 and TRBJ2-1; 8 nucleotides agree with TRBD2. The J segment lost 2 bases and the V segment lost 0 bases, leaving 3 bases of the junction unmatched. Germline-derived CDR1 and CDR2 are MGHRA and YSYEKL. The CDR3 consists of 16 residues. The CDR3 coding sequence is TGCGCCAGCAGCCAAGAGGAGGGACTAGCCTACAATGAGCAGTTCTTC. Encoded protein: CASSQEEGLAYNEQFF.

The chain recombines TRBV19 with TRBJ2-2, with D possibly TRBD2 on 6 matching bases. Trimming pared 5 bases from V and 7 bases from J, leaving 14 bases between. Germline CDR1 is LNHDA and CDR2 is SQIVND (reference sequence). CDR3 length: 14 residues. The CDR3 DNA reads as TGTGCCAGTAGTGGTCGGAGGGGCGGCGGGGAGCTGTTTTTT. Translating it yields CASSGRRGGGELFF.

The J gene is TRBJ1-1, the V gene TRBV27; D unclear. Germline V lookup: CDR1 MNHEY, CDR2 SMNVEV (reference sequence). This CDR3 comprises 14 residues. The ends were cut back, 6 bases at V and 0 bases at J, with 11 bases in the middle. DNA of the CDR3: TGTGCCAGCAGAATTATTCCCCTGAACACTGAAGCTTTCTTT. Residues: CASRIIPLNTEAFF.

This chain joins TRBV11-1 and TRBJ2-5; a possible D gene is TRBD1 (6 bases). V dropped 1 base and J dropped 4 bases, with 16 bases sitting between them. This CDR3 spans 16 amino acids. The germline V gene encodes CDR1 SGHAT and CDR2 FQDESV (reference sequence). This CDR3 reads CASSLGVGGPPETQYF. The CDR3 DNA sequence: TGTGCCAGCAGCTTAGGAGTAGGGGGTCCCCCAGAGACCCAGTACTTC. The full variable domain, with the rest looked up from reference TRBV11-1 and TRBJ2-5, is EAEVAQSPRYKITEKSQAVAFWCDPISGHATLYWYRQILGQGPELLVQFQDESVVDDSQLPKDRFSAERLKGVDSTLKIQPAELGDSAMYLCASSLGVGGPPETQYFGPGTRLLVL.

The chain employs TRBV6-5 and TRBJ2-2, with D tentatively TRBD2 (7 bases). This CDR3 region has 16 residues. Germline CDR1 and CDR2: MNHEY and SVGAGI. With 2 bases removed from V and 3 bases from J, the gap between germline ends came to 13 bases. The CDR3 loop reads CASSYGGGGDTGELFF. The CDR3 DNA is TGTGCCAGCAGTTACGGGGGGGGCGGGGACACCGGGGAGCTGTTTTTT.

This chain uses TRBV29-1 with TRBJ1-2; 10 positions match TRBD1. This CDR3 contains 11 residues. V lost 7 bases and J lost 11; bases outside the gene matches: 7. Looked up from germline, CDR1 is SQVTM and CDR2 is ANQGSEA. CDR3 nucleotides: TGCAGCGATACGACAGGGGGCAAATACACCTTC. Protein sequence: CSDTTGGKYTF.

J is TRBJ2-7 and V is TRBV6-6; a weak D match, TRBD1 (6 bases). From germline, CDR1 is MNHNY and CDR2 SVGAGI (reference sequence). Deletions cut 0 bases from V and 7 bases from J, with 13 bases between. The CDR3 consists of 14 residues. CDR3 in DNA: TGTGCCAGCAGTTACTCATCAGGGGCTGAGGAGCAGTACTTC. Translation: CASSYSSGAEEQYF.

This clone was recorded only once. The chain has TRBV7-6 and TRBJ2-5; 7 bases align to TRBD1. This CDR3 has 14 amino acids. Germline values: CDR1 SGHVS, CDR2 FNYEAQ. The trim removed 5 bases at V and 2 bases at J, leaving 5 bases unmatched. CDR3 DNA: TGTGCCAGCAGCCTCGGACAGGTTCAAGAGACCCAGTACTTC. Translated: CASSLGQVQETQYF.

The chain combines TRBV5-6 with TRBJ1-2, with D possibly TRBD1 on 5 matching bases. The CDR3 is 15 amino acids. V lost 4 bases and J 4 bases, leaving 17 bases between the germline ends. Germline values: CDR1 SGHDT, CDR2 YYEEEE. This CDR3 reads CASSPDTGEVYGYTF. For the CDR3, the DNA is TGTGCCAGCAGCCCGGACACCGGGGAGGTCTATGGCTACACCTTC.

The chain combines TRBV6-5 with TRBJ2-3, with D perhaps TRBD1 (5 bases). Trimming removed 6 bases at V and 5 bases at J, with 15 bases between. The CDR3 is 14 amino acids. Germline CDR1 reads MNHEY; CDR2 reads SVGAGI. CDR3 nucleotide sequence: TGTGCCAGCAGCAACGCCAGGGTGGGAGATACGCAGTATTTT. As protein: CASSNARVGDTQYF.